The 30 T cell receptor beta chains given below trace back to one sample, sequenced in a study of beta chain features in type 1 diabetes. Sequencing targeted expressed TCRB transcripts, as all isolated RNA had been reverse transcribed. Libraries were prepared by immunoSEQ multiplex PCR; TCRdb keeps only in-frame clonotypes and omits some of them. The data hold more than 350,000 clones, with 10% to 12% observed a single time. Specimen: naive CD4+ T cells from blood. The receptor source for this set is a woman aged 18-29 years in good health.

This clone was observed a few times. This chain links TRBV7-2 with TRBJ2-4; 7 positions match TRBD2. After removal of 1 base from V and 8 bases from J, the junction contained 5 bases not matched to a gene. The germline CDR1 and CDR2 sequences are SGHTA and FQGNSA. This CDR3 has 14 amino acids. The CDR3 sequence: CASSLGGSDDIQYF. The CDR3, as DNA: TGTGCCAGCAGCTTAGGCGGGAGTGATGACATTCAGTACTTC.

The rearrangement links TRBV7-9 to TRBJ2-7; the match to TRBD2 covers 12 bases. This CDR3 contains 17 residues. In germline, CDR1 is SEHNR, CDR2 FQNEAQ (reference sequence). Trimming at V came to 5 bases and at J to 4 bases, leaving 12 bases not matched to a gene. The CDR3, as DNA: TGTGCCAGCAGCCCCCACTGGACTAGCGGGATTGTGTACGAGCAGTACTTC. Amino acids: CASSPHWTSGIVYEQYF.

V usage is TRBV4-1 and J usage is TRBJ2-5; 8 bases align to TRBD2. The CDR3 has 15 amino acids. The junction had 7 bases not matched to a gene; V was cut back by 6 bases and J by 1 base. CDR1 and CDR2 (germline): MGHRA, YSYEKL. CDR3 nucleotide sequence: TGCGCCAGCAGGGTCTTAGCGGGGCTCCAAGAGACCCAGTACTTC. Encoded protein: CASRVLAGLQETQYF.

This clone was observed a handful of times. The J gene is TRBJ1-1, the V gene TRBV9; a possible D gene is TRBD1 (6 bases). Germline V gene sequence: CDR1 SGDLS, CDR2 YYNGEE. The CDR3 loop spans 15 amino acids. The V gene lost 0 bases and the J gene lost 4 bases, with 13 bases spanning the gap. CDR3 coding DNA: TGTGCCAGCAGCGTAGGGCGGAACAGGGTCACTGAAGCTTTCTTT. It translates to CASSVGRNRVTEAFF.

In this sample, this clone turned up a few times. J is TRBJ1-4 and V is TRBV6-1; D unclear. CDR3 length: 14 amino acids. From germline, CDR1 is MNHNS and CDR2 SASEGT. V was clipped by 5 bases and J by 8 bases, with 15 bases between them. CDR3 in DNA: TGTGCCAGCAGTTTTCTGTTGGTGGGAGAAAAACTGTTTTTT. Protein sequence: CASSFLLVGEKLFF.

The genes are TRBV18 and TRBJ2-1, with D unresolved. Trimming took off 2 bases at V and 9 bases at J, with 17 bases between the two ends. The CDR3 is 15 residues long. Per the germline V gene, CDR1 is KGHSH and CDR2 is LQKENI. The CDR3 DNA follows: TGTGCCAGCTCACCAATTGCGCCCGGTTACGGTGAGCAGTTCTTC. Translation gives CASSPIAPGYGEQFF.

This clone was observed a handful of times. V usage is TRBV23-1 and J usage is TRBJ2-7; TRBD1 matches 7 bases. TRBV23-1 qualifies as an ORF whose function is uncertain. This CDR3 has 14 residues. The V gene end was trimmed by 5 bases and the J gene end by 1 base; junction bases not matched to a gene: 5. CDR3 sequence (DNA): TGCGCCAGCAGTTGCCAGGGACAGTCCTACGAGCAGTACGTC. Encoded protein: CASSCQGQSYEQYV.

V and J are TRBV7-9 and TRBJ1-1; 7 bases are a match to TRBD1. The germline V gene encodes CDR1 SEHNR and CDR2 FQNEAQ (reference sequence). The CDR3 contains 14 residues. The V segment lost 3 bases and the J segment 1 base; nucleotides outside the gene matches: 2. The CDR3 DNA reads as TGTGCCAGCAGCTTCCAGGGGGGGAACACTGAAGCTTTCTTT. Translated: CASSFQGGNTEAFF. Supplemented by reference TRBV7-9 and TRBJ1-1, the full variable domain reads DTGVSQNPRHKITKRGQNVTFRCDPISEHNRLYWYRQTLGQGPEFLTYFQNEAQLEKSRLLSDRFSAERPKGSFSTLEIQRTEQGDSAMYLCASSFQGGNTEAFFGQGTRLTVV.

The chain couples TRBV5-8 to TRBJ1-2; no clear D gene. This CDR3 comprises 16 residues. V was pared by 0 bases and J by 1 base, with 13 bases between. The V gene's germline CDR1 is SGHTS and CDR2 YDEGEE. The CDR3 is CASSLAFGNFNYGYTF. CDR3 nucleotides: TGTGCCAGCAGCTTGGCTTTTGGCAATTTTAACTATGGCTACACCTTC. The whole variable domain, remainder taken from reference TRBV5-8 and TRBJ1-2, is EAGVTQSPTHLIKTRGQQATLRCSPISGHTSVYWYQQALGLGLQFLLWYDEGEERNRGNFPPRFSGRQFPNYSSELNVNALELEDSALYLCASSLAFGNFNYGYTFGSGTRLTVV.

Only a few counts were recorded for this clone. The chain recombines TRBV18 with TRBJ2-5; a weak D match, TRBD2 (5 bases). The germline V and J ends were trimmed by 4 bases and 5 bases, with 17 bases remaining between them. The CDR3 has 15 amino acids. The germline gives CDR1 KGHSH, CDR2 LQKENI. This CDR3 reads CASSLRTGLGETQYF. The CDR3 region has the DNA TGTGCCAGCTCACTTAGGACTGGACTGGGGGAGACCCAGTACTTC.

This clone came up a few times. The chain joins TRBV10-3 to TRBJ1-1; no clear D. V was cut by 8 bases and J by 4 bases, with 8 bases left in between. The CDR3 covers 11 residues. Germline V gene lookup returns CDR1 ENHRY and CDR2 SYGVKD. CDR3 residues: CAIGAGTEAFF. The CDR3, as DNA: TGTGCCATCGGAGCGGGCACTGAAGCTTTCTTT.

This chain connects TRBV28 to TRBJ2-2; TRBD1 aligns across 7 bases. The CDR3 is 15 residues long. Trimming at V came to 3 bases and at J to 8 bases, leaving 9 bases not matched to a gene. Germline V lookup: CDR1 MDHEN, CDR2 SYDVKM. This CDR3 reads CASSFMGQSYGELFF. CDR3 nucleotides: TGTGCCAGCAGTTTCATGGGACAGTCCTATGGGGAGCTGTTTTTT.

This clone has just a few counts. The chain has TRBV2 and TRBJ2-1; 9 bases map to TRBD1. This CDR3 spans 15 amino acids. Germline trimming cut 10 bases from V and 7 bases from J; bases unmatched to any gene: 14. Germline assignment: CDR1 SNHLY and CDR2 FYNNEI. CDR3 amino acids: CATRQGDPLLNEQFF. The CDR3 nucleotides read TGTGCCACGAGACAGGGGGATCCTCTCCTTAATGAGCAGTTCTTC.

This chain joins TRBV2 and TRBJ2-1; D not certain. V was cut by 7 bases and J by 6 bases, with 7 bases left in between. The V gene's germline CDR1 is SNHLY and CDR2 FYNNEI. This CDR3 contains 11 residues. CDR3 DNA: TGTGCCAGCAATTACCCCAATGAGCAGTTCTTC. This translates into CASNYPNEQFF.

The V and J genes are TRBV5-1 and TRBJ2-4, with 7 positions matching TRBD2. The CDR3 runs 16 residues. Germline CDR1 is SGHRS and CDR2 is YFSETQ. With 0 bases clipped from V and 2 bases from J, the junction kept 5 bases outside the gene matches. CDR3 residues: CASSLVAGVSKNIQYF. The CDR3 region has the DNA TGCGCCAGCAGCTTGGTGGCGGGAGTCTCCAAAAACATTCAGTACTTC.

The sample holds a few counts of this clone. This chain joins TRBV29-1 and TRBJ2-6, with D unclear. Germline lookup yields CDR1 SQVTM and CDR2 ANQGSEA. Trimming took 7 bases from V and 4 from J, leaving 8 bases between them. This CDR3 spans 12 amino acids. In DNA form, the CDR3 reads TGCAGCGCCCGGTTCGGGGCCAACGTCCTGACTTTC. This sequence encodes CSARFGANVLTF.

This clone was counted a few times. The genes are TRBV30 and TRBJ2-6; D not resolved. Germline-derived CDR1 and CDR2 are GTSNPN and SVGIG (reference sequence). This CDR3 spans 16 amino acids. V shed 4 bases and J shed 3 bases, with 16 bases lying between them. CDR3 in DNA: TGTGCCTGGACCTTTGGTCCGTTAGGTGGGGCCAACGTCCTGACTTTC. This translates into CAWTFGPLGGANVLTF.

The sample holds a few counts of this clone. V and J are TRBV6-5 and TRBJ2-2; D remains ambiguous. Trimming cost V 5 bases and J 8 bases, with 9 bases left between them. Germline V gene data show CDR1 as MNHEY and CDR2 as SVGAGI. CDR3 length: 12 amino acids. The chain's CDR3 is CASSRPGGELFF. CDR3 DNA sequence: TGTGCCAGCAGTCGCCCTGGTGGGGAGCTGTTTTTT.

This clone showed up just a few times. The chain recombines TRBV9 with TRBJ1-6; D not resolved. The CDR3 covers 12 residues. CDR1 and CDR2 (germline): SGDLS, YYNGEE. The V gene lost 0 bases and the J gene lost 14 bases, with 9 bases spanning the gap. The CDR3 region has the DNA TGTGCCAGCAGCGTAGGAGGGAGTTCCCTCCACTTT. Translation gives CASSVGGSSLHF. Using reference TRBV9 and TRBJ1-6 for the parts outside the CDR3, the full variable domain is DSGVTQTPKHLITATGQRVTLRCSPRSGDLSVYWYQQSLDQGLQFLIQYYNGEERAKGNILERFSAQQFPDLHSELNLSSLELGDSALYFCASSVGGSSLHFGNGTRLTVT.

The chain joins TRBV27 to TRBJ2-3, with D hard to call. The germline V and J ends were trimmed by 3 bases and 2 bases, with 12 bases remaining between them. The length of the CDR3 is 15 residues. Germline loops: CDR1 MNHEY, CDR2 SMNVEV (reference sequence). The DNA of the CDR3 is TGTGCCAGCAGTTTTAGGTCGGTCTCCACAGATACGCAGTATTTT. Protein: CASSFRSVSTDTQYF.

This clone was seen a few times. The chain joins TRBV7-9 to TRBJ1-3; D remains ambiguous. Germline-derived CDR1 and CDR2 are SEHNR and FQNEAQ (reference sequence). The CDR3 contains 10 residues. V lost 2 bases and J lost 7, with 0 bases in between. Here the CDR3 reads CASSLNTIYF. The DNA of the CDR3 is TGTGCCAGCAGCTTAAACACCATATATTTT. Filled out from reference TRBV7-9 and TRBJ1-3, the complete variable domain reads DTGVSQNPRHKITKRGQNVTFRCDPISEHNRLYWYRQTLGQGPEFLTYFQNEAQLEKSRLLSDRFSAERPKGSFSTLEIQRTEQGDSAMYLCASSLNTIYFGEGSWLTVV.

The table lists this clone with a few counts. The rearrangement joins TRBV11-2 to TRBJ2-1; 7 bases align to TRBD1. Germline lookup yields CDR1 SGHAT and CDR2 FQNNGV. CDR3 length: 15 amino acids. V was pared by 5 bases and J by 0 bases, with 4 bases of the junction left unmatched. CDR3 coding DNA: TGTGCCAGCAGCCTACAGGGGAGCTCCTACAATGAGCAGTTCTTC. Protein product: CASSLQGSSYNEQFF.

This clone was observed a few times. The rearrangement joins TRBV18 to TRBJ2-7; the D gene could be TRBD1 or TRBD2 (6 bases each). Germline CDR1 is KGHSH and CDR2 is LQKENI. Trimming removed 3 bases from V and 7 bases from J, with 10 bases in between. The CDR3 has 12 residues. The CDR3 loop reads CASSPEGGEQYF. For the CDR3, the DNA is TGTGCCAGCTCACCGGAGGGGGGAGAGCAGTACTTC.

This clone was counted only a few times. The chain has TRBV7-2 and TRBJ2-7; 7 bases line up with TRBD1. V gave up 5 bases and J gave up 6 bases; unmatched junction bases: 7. CDR1 is SGHTA and CDR2 is FQGNSA in the germline V gene. The CDR3 length is 13 residues. CDR3 in DNA: TGTGCCAGCAGCCCACAACAGGGGATCGAGCAGTACTTC. Its protein is CASSPQQGIEQYF.

This clone was found a few times. At one of its ends the junction is not consistent with the germline gene, which may arise from a read error. The V and J genes are TRBV7-7 and TRBJ2-1; 8 nucleotides align to TRBD2. The CDR3 has 13 residues. Germline loops: CDR1 SSHAT, CDR2 FNYEAQ (reference sequence). The chain's CDR3 is CASSLVGRGEQFF. Written as DNA, the CDR3 is TGTGCTAGCAGCTTAGTCGGGAGGGGTGAGCAGTTCTTC.

This clone showed up just a few times. The V and J genes are TRBV2 and TRBJ2-1; TRBD1 matches 8 bases. Germline V gene data show CDR1 as SNHLY and CDR2 as FYNNEI. This CDR3 is built from 16 residues. V lost 5 bases, J lost 0 bases, and 6 bases stayed unmatched. CDR3 in DNA: TGTGCCAGCAGTCGGACAGGGTTAAGCTCCTACAATGAGCAGTTCTTC. Amino acid sequence: CASSRTGLSSYNEQFF.

The CDR3 coding sequence is TGCGCCAGCAGCTTGGTTGGGACTACCTACAATGAGCAGTTCTTC. Translation: CASSLVGTTYNEQFF. This sequence joins TRBV5-1 and TRBJ2-1, with TRBD2 matching 7 bases. Germline V CDR1 and CDR2: SGHRS, YFSETQ. CDR3 length: 15 amino acids. The ends lost 0 bases at V and 2 bases at J; junction bases unmatched: 2. Supplemented by reference TRBV5-1 and TRBJ2-1, the full variable domain reads KAGVTQTPRYLIKTRGQQVTLSCSPISGHRSVSWYQQTPGQGLQFLFEYFSETQRNKGNFPGRFSGRQFSNSRSEMNVSTLELGDSALYLCASSLVGTTYNEQFFGPGTRLTVL.

This chain links TRBV19 with TRBJ1-2, with 7 bases matching TRBD1. The V gene's germline CDR1 is LNHDA and CDR2 SQIVND (reference sequence). V shed 7 bases and J 0 bases; nucleotides not matched to a gene: 8. There are 15 residues in the CDR3. The CDR3, as DNA: TGTGCCAGTATCCGGACAGGCGAAGCTAACTATGGCTACACCTTC. Residues: CASIRTGEANYGYTF.

The J gene is TRBJ2-3, the V gene TRBV7-2, with D perhaps TRBD1 (5 bases). The CDR3 covers 12 residues. Trimming pared 5 bases from V and 10 bases from J, leaving 13 bases between. Per germline, CDR1 SGHTA and CDR2 FQGNSA. The CDR3 nucleotides are TGTGCCAGCAGCCCCGGGCTAGGGGCGCAGTATTTT. Translated: CASSPGLGAQYF.

V is TRBV6-5 and J is TRBJ1-1; D is perhaps TRBD1 (5 bases). CDR1 MNHEY and CDR2 SVGAGI come from the germline V gene. With 8 bases removed from V and 0 bases from J, the gap between germline ends came to 13 bases. CDR3 size: 14 residues. CDR3: CASGKTEMNTEAFF. The CDR3 DNA reads as TGTGCCAGCGGTAAGACAGAAATGAACACTGAAGCTTTCTTT.